This T cell receptor (beta chain) derives from a study of blood T cell repertoires in COVID-19. Study-level background: There were acute and convalescent COVID-19 samples, and they came from the United States, Italy and Spain. PBMCs, B-cell-depleted T cells, or T cells provided the cDNA or gDNA that made up the material.

Authors' methods: Cell counts per sample came from amplifying reference gene primers. The method was immunoSEQ multiplex PCR; TCRdb's version includes in-frame clones alone and lacks a portion of them. V, J and clone size are taken as reported in that table, and D and trimming were inferred from the DNA itself. The top ten clones hold around 8.6% of a sample with some 150,000 clones, roughly 84% of them seen once. The CDR3 is 14 residues long. The V gene's germline CDR1 is SEHNR and CDR2 FQNEAQ (reference sequence). V lost 5 bases and J 1 base, leaving 11 bases between the germline ends. The TCR was taken from a human donor in a cohort sampled during active COVID-19. The sequenced material came from peripheral blood. V is TRBV7-9 and J is TRBJ1-1; D may be TRBD1 (5 bases). CDR3: CASSVVGGNTEAFF. The CDR3 nucleotides are TGTGCCAGCAGCGTGGTGGGGGGGAACACTGAAGCTTTCTTT.